This record looks at one TCR beta chain sequence and its context. MiXCR was run by TCRdb on the RACE reads, yielding one entry per CDR3 protein. In the table there are 240,000 or so distinct CDR3 sequences, about 9% of which are singletons. These data are taken from a study of human T cells and chemical hapten exposure. Germline V lookup: CDR1 SQVTM, CDR2 ANQGSEA. The CDR3 contains 13 residues. V lost 6 bases and J lost 3; bases outside the gene matches: 4. Time point denoted: pre-sensitization, week 0. The treatment is: therapeutic diphenylcyclopropenone sensitization with weekly scalp DPC. This sequence originates from a woman aged 40 to 50 with alopecia areata. Some clones in this sample may be carry-over from other donors' samples. The sequencing used whole blood, collected in connection with sensitization to the hapten diphenylcyclopropenone (DPC). The chain employs TRBV29-1 and TRBJ2-7; 11 bases are shared with TRBD2. The CDR3 is CSVGLAADYEQYF. The CDR3 DNA is TGCAGCGTGGGACTAGCGGCTGACTACGAGCAGTACTTC.